This TCR beta chain was sequenced in a study of early T cells in non-severe SARS-CoV-2 infection. This clonotype was observed a handful of times. Trimming removed 5 bases from V and 4 bases from J; junction bases left unmatched: 8. CDR3 length: 14 amino acids. Germline CDR1 is SGHAT and CDR2 is FQNNGV. TCRdb reprocessed the 5' RACE reads with MiXCR, giving one entry per CDR3 protein. Found here are 46,000 or so distinct CDR3 sequences, 4% of them singletons; the top ten hold about 3%. Sequencing was performed on whole blood. The rearrangement uses TRBV11-2 and TRBJ2-7, with 7 nucleotides matching TRBD1. This receptor was taken from an adult who was a healthcare worker with PCR-confirmed SARS-CoV-2 infection or an uninfected control (not recorded which). The chain's CDR3 is CASSLRGGAYEQYF. CDR3 nucleotides: TGTGCCAGCAGCCTAAGAGGGGGCGCGTACGAGCAGTACTTC.